Sequencing of this T cell receptor (beta chain) was carried out in a study of beta chain features in type 1 diabetes. CDR1 is SGHNT, CDR2 YYREEE, per germline (reference sequence). CDR3 length equals 15 residues. V shed 4 bases and J 7 bases; nucleotides not matched to a gene: 14. Populations obtained by sorting all exceeded 95% purity. Of the isolated RNA, all was reverse transcribed, and so the sequenced material was expressed TCRB transcripts. The assay was immunoSEQ multiplex PCR, and TCRdb's table has in-frame clones only and misses some. This table has 900,000 or so clones, roughly 15% appearing once.

Input material: naive CD4+ T cells from blood. The sequence came from a woman between 18 and 30 years old in good health. The chain couples TRBV5-4 to TRBJ2-7, with 7 bases matching TRBD2. The CDR3 loop is CASSRDVGGPGEQYF. The CDR3 nucleotides read TGTGCCAGCAGCCGAGATGTGGGAGGGCCGGGGGAGCAGTACTTC.